This paragraph covers one T cell receptor (beta chain) sequence. This entry belongs to a study of T-cell reconstitution after alpha-beta-depleted transplantation in children. A TCRbeta library incorporating unique molecular identifiers was prepared. MiXCR, applied by TCRdb to the PCR reads, yields one record per CDR3 protein. The sample records some 490,000 distinct CDR3 sequences, 12% being singletons. The ends were cut back, 5 bases at V and 0 bases at J, with 11 bases in the middle. Germline V gene data show CDR1 as GTSNPN and CDR2 as SVGIG (reference sequence). The CDR3 is made up of 14 amino acids.

The origin of this receptor is a human donor who donated a stem cell graft to a child with combined immunodeficiency. This rearrangement joins TRBV30 to TRBJ2-1, with D perhaps given as TRBD1 or TRBD2 (6 bases each). The source was PBMCs from the stem cell graft donor, collected from the stem cell graft. This CDR3 is CAWLEGGSYNEQFF. Written as DNA, the CDR3 is TGTGCCTGGTTGGAGGGGGGCTCCTACAATGAGCAGTTCTTC.